One sample yielded the 8 T cell receptor beta chains listed below, sequenced in a study of vaccination and CD4 T cells after COVID-19 (dated by TCRdb to 2022 to 2024). Libraries were built with PCR. The sequencing machine was an Illumina iSeq 100. TCR sequencing of DNA from cultured CD4+ T cells used the Oncomine TCR Beta short-read assay at the Johns Hopkins FTIC core. Using fastp at Q25 and MiXCR, TCRdb reprocessed the public reads and kept productive beta chains. Each entry merges the rows of one CDR3 protein and shows their most common DNA and genes. This sample holds about 27,000 distinct CDR3 sequences; approximately 62% were observed only once. In total, the top ten clones hold about 15% of the sample. No antigens are known for them. What the treatment or condition label conveys for this sample: roughly 11-day PBMC culture with coronavirus spike peptide pools or control peptides (ViraFEST assay).

The starting material was CD4+ T cells from blood, cultured in vitro, obtained after SARS-CoV-2 vaccination. The receptor set was obtained from a human donor who received a COVID-19 vaccine.

This chain links TRBV12-3 or TRBV12-4 with TRBJ1-6; 9 bases are shared with TRBD1. The CDR3 runs 15 residues. Trimming cost V 5 bases and J 5 bases; bases outside gene matches: 4. This chain's CDR3 is CASSRRTGDNSPLHF. The CDR3 nucleotides read TGTGCCAGCAGTCGGCGGACAGGGGATAATTCACCCCTCCACTTT.

The chain combines TRBV5-1 with TRBJ1-2; D ambiguous. The CDR3 has 15 amino acids. Germline V gives CDR1 SGHRS, CDR2 YFSETQ. V lost 1 base and J lost 4, with 14 bases in between. CDR3 DNA: TGCGCCAGCAGCTTGACAGAGAACGGGCCCTATGGCTACACCTTC. As protein: CASSLTENGPYGYTF. Filled out from reference TRBV5-1 and TRBJ1-2, the complete variable domain reads KAGVTQTPRYLIKTRGQQVTLSCSPISGHRSVSWYQQTPGQGLQFLFEYFSETQRNKGNFPGRFSGRQFSNSRSEMNVSTLELGDSALYLCASSLTENGPYGYTFGSGTRLTVV.

CDR3 sequence (DNA): TGTGCCAGTAGTTTACCGTTAGGGACAGGCACCGGGGAGCTGTTTTTT. This sequence encodes CASSLPLGTGTGELFF. This chain connects TRBV19 to TRBJ2-2, with TRBD1 identical over 8 bases. Germline V CDR1 and CDR2: LNHDA, SQIVND (reference sequence). The CDR3 has 16 amino acids. J lost 4 bases, V lost 5 bases, and 9 bases had no gene match.

The J gene is TRBJ1-1, the V gene TRBV20-1; 9 bases align to TRBD1. CDR1 DFQATT and CDR2 SNEGSKA come from the germline V gene (reference sequence). V was clipped by 3 bases and J by 5 bases; unmatched bases: 4. The CDR3 is 13 residues long. The CDR3 DNA reads as TGCAGTGCTAGCGGGACAGGGATAACTGAAGCTTTCTTT. Translating gives CSASGTGITEAFF.

V gene TRBV7-6 combines with J gene TRBJ2-2; D possibly matches TRBD1 or TRBD2 (5 bases each). The CDR3 runs to 15 residues. The V gene's germline CDR1 is SGHVS and CDR2 FNYEAQ. V was trimmed by 8 bases and J by 3 bases, leaving 16 bases between them. The CDR3, as DNA: TGTGCCAGCCTGAGGGGTTCCCGGGACACCGGGGAGCTGTTTTTT. Encoded protein: CASLRGSRDTGELFF.

Worth noting for this clonotype: An end of the junction differs from the germline gene, which may be a read error. V gene TRBV30 combines with J gene TRBJ2-5; D remains ambiguous. The CDR3 is made up of 13 amino acids. The germline CDR1 and CDR2 sequences are GTSNPN and SVGIG (reference sequence). DNA of the CDR3: TGCGGTCTCGAAGCCACGACCTGGGAGACCCAGTACTTC. This gives the protein CGLEATTWETQYF. Full variable domain (outside the CDR3, taken from reference TRBV30 and TRBJ2-5): SQTIHQWPATLVQPVGSPLSLECTVEGTSNPNLYWYRQAAGRGLQLLFYSVGIGQISSEVPQNLSASRPQDRQFILSSKKLLLSDSGFYLCGLEATTWETQYFGPGTRLLVL.

J is TRBJ2-3 and V is TRBV19, with 12 bases lining up with TRBD2. The junction had 8 bases not matched to a gene; V was cut back by 6 bases and J by 1 base. Germline CDR1 and CDR2: LNHDA and SQIVND (reference sequence). The CDR3 contains 17 residues. Here the CDR3 DNA reads TGTGCCAGTAGCCCCGCGACTAGCGGGGGAGGCACAGATACGCAGTATTTT. This encodes CASSPATSGGGTDTQYF.

The genes are TRBV7-3 and TRBJ1-1; D is undetermined. This CDR3 has 13 residues. The V end lost 1 base, the J end lost 10 bases, and 13 bases lay between the germline ends. Germline loops: CDR1 SGHTA, CDR2 FQGTGA. CDR3 sequence reads: CASSLRPASGAFF. The CDR3, as DNA: TGTGCCAGCAGCTTAAGGCCCGCAAGCGGAGCTTTCTTT. The variable domain in full, with the rest retrieved from reference TRBV7-3 and TRBJ1-1, is GAGVSQTPSNKVTEKGKYVELRCDPISGHTALYWYRQSLGQGPEFLIYFQGTGAADDSGLPNDRFFAVRPEGSVSTLKIQRTERGDSAVYLCASSLRPASGAFFGQGTRLTVV.